This T cell receptor (beta chain) was sequenced in a study of a mutant IDH1 vaccine in newly diagnosed glioma. Study context: The study started vaccination 4-6 weeks after radiotherapy alone, or with temozolomide cycles.

Described time point: week 47, end of study. Vaccinated patients received 300 ug of mutant IDH1 20-mer peptide per dose, with topical imiquimod. V was pared by 5 bases and J by 2 bases, with 4 bases of the junction left unmatched. The CDR3 runs 15 residues. CDR1 is LGHNA and CDR2 is YNFKEQ in the germline V gene. The method was immunoSEQ multiplex PCR; TCRdb's version includes in-frame clones alone and lacks a portion of them. Of some 34,000 clones listed, 90% are singletons. With respect to this clone: The antigen is not known.

This specimen consisted of PBMCs, obtained from a glioma patient whose treatment included an IDH1 peptide vaccine. The chain has TRBV4-2 and TRBJ1-3, with 9 bases lining up with TRBD1. The source of this sequence is a woman aged 40-49 years with glioma. The CDR3 here is CASSVGQGPGNTIYF. DNA for the CDR3: TGTGCCAGCAGCGTGGGACAGGGCCCTGGAAACACCATATATTTT.